This T cell receptor (beta chain) was identified in a study of blood T cells in healthy people across ages. Across the whole study: Per every two T cells, about one barcoded beta molecule was captured by template switching.

As to this clonotype: Compared with germline, one end of the junction differs, possibly owing to a read error.

Primed by a sample-barcoded 5' primer and a J-beta primer mix, a second PCR proceeded for about 7 to 11 cycles. Each TCR beta cDNA got a 12-nucleotide random molecular identifier. TCRdb analysed the 5' RACE reads with MiXCR anew, one entry per CDR3 protein. This sample has 1.6 million or so distinct CDR3 sequences, with around 36% found just once. CDR1 and CDR2 (germline): SQVTM, ANQGSEA. The CDR3 length is 14 residues. The V gene is TRBV29-1, the J gene TRBJ1-2; possible D gene TRBD1, 5 bases. Sequenced: blood. This clonotype was obtained from a woman in her thirties in good health. The CDR3 DNA reads TGCAGCGCTGAAGACTACCCGGTTCGAGGGGTTTACACCTTC. Translation gives CSAEDYPVRGVYTF.